This T cell receptor (beta chain) appears in the sequencing data of a study of shared clonotypes between healthy human individuals. About the study: Three CD4 naive, three CD4 memory, two CD8 naive and one CD8 memory plate were used per donor.

Naivety among CD8 cells was defined by CD45RO negativity and positive CCR7 selection, thereby excluding terminally differentiated effector memory CD45RA+ cells. The donor cohort consisted entirely of Caucasian adults residing in Nashville, Tennessee. This clone was seen a single time. Its antigen is still unknown. The CDR3 has 13 amino acids. V was shortened by 4 bases and J by 6 bases, with 9 bases between the two germline ends. From germline, CDR1 is SNHLY and CDR2 FYNNEI. Whole-study findings and limits: Larger richness was generally estimated for naive than memory subsets.

Each subset's genomic DNA was shared equally among a number of immunoSEQ plates. Using immunoSEQ multiplex PCR, the repertoire was profiled, and TCRdb retains in-frame clones only, with some absent. Among hundreds of thousands of clones listed, about 95% were seen once. The receptor's source is a woman younger than 45 in good health. Sequencing was performed on naive CD8+ T cells sorted from blood. The chain recombines TRBV2 with TRBJ2-2; D call uncertain. The CDR3 loop is CASSGWVPGELFF. The CDR3 bases are TGTGCCAGCAGTGGGTGGGTCCCCGGGGAGCTGTTTTTT.